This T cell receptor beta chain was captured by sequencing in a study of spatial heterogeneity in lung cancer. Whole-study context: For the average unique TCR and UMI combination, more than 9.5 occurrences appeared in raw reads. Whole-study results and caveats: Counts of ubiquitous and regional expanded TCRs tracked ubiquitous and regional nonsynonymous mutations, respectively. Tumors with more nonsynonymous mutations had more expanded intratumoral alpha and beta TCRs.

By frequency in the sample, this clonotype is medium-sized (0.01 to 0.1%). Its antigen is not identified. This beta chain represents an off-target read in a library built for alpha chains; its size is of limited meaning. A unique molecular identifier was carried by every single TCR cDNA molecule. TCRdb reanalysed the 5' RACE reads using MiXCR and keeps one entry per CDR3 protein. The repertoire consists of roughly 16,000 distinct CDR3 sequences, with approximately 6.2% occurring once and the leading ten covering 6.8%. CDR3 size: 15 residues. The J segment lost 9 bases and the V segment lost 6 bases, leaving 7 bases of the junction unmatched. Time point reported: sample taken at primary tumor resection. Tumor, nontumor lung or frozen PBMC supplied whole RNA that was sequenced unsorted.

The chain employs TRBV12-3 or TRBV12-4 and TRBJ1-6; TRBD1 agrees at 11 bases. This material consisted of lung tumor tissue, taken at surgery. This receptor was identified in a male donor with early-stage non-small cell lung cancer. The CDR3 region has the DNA TGTGCCAGCAGGAGGACAGGGGGCGTTGGTTCACCCCTCCACTTT. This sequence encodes CASRRTGGVGSPLHF.